The 30 T cell receptor beta chains listed next were all sequenced from one sample in a study of blood T cells in healthy people across ages. Together with a sample-barcoded 5' primer, a J-beta primer mix was included in a second PCR lasting roughly 7 to 11 cycles. TCRdb used MiXCR to reprocess the 5' RACE reads, holding one entry per CDR3 protein. The sample has under 2 million distinct CDR3 sequences, 30% to 40% seen once; the top ten hold approximately 10%. What was sequenced was blood. The receptors shown here come from a woman in her twenties or thirties in good health.

The V gene is TRBV7-9, the J gene TRBJ1-2; D gene uncertain. Germline V gene data show CDR1 as SEHNR and CDR2 as FQNEAQ (reference sequence). The ends were cut back, 1 base at V and 4 bases at J, with 4 bases in the middle. The CDR3 is 12 amino acids. The CDR3 nucleotides read TGTGCCAGCAGCTTAGAGACCTATGGCTACACCTTC. Translating it yields CASSLETYGYTF.

The table lists this clonotype with a few counts. V and J are TRBV7-9 and TRBJ2-7; D remains ambiguous. This CDR3 is 16 amino acids long. Trimming shortened V by 4 bases and J by 0 bases, and 16 bases separated the two germline ends. Per germline, CDR1 SEHNR and CDR2 FQNEAQ (reference sequence). CDR3 region: CASSSFGLGDSYEQYF. CDR3 bases: TGTGCCAGCAGCTCATTCGGCCTTGGGGACTCCTACGAGCAGTACTTC.

The genes are TRBV20-1 and TRBJ2-1; 10 nucleotides line up with TRBD2. There are 15 residues in the CDR3. Germline trimming cut 5 bases from V and 4 bases from J; bases unmatched to any gene: 8. CDR1 and CDR2 from the germline V gene are DFQATT and SNEGSKA (reference sequence). CDR3 in DNA: TGCAGTGCTGACTCGGGACTAGCGTCATACAATGAGCAGTTCTTC. Its translation: CSADSGLASYNEQFF.

A few counts support this clonotype. The J gene is TRBJ2-1, the V gene TRBV6-5, with 7 bases matching TRBD1. Germline V gene data show CDR1 as MNHEY and CDR2 as SVGAGI. The CDR3 runs to 15 residues. The trim removed 6 bases at V and 3 bases at J, leaving 8 bases unmatched. Written as DNA, the CDR3 is TGTGCCAGCAGATTACACAGGGGAGACTACAATGAGCAGTTCTTC. This gives the protein CASRLHRGDYNEQFF.

The chain joins TRBV4-2 to TRBJ2-5; D may correspond to TRBD1 or TRBD2 (5 bases each). The CDR3 runs to 17 residues. In germline, CDR1 is LGHNA, CDR2 YNFKEQ. The ends were cut back, 2 bases at V and 2 bases at J, with 18 bases in the middle. This CDR3 is CASSQTSGPEGQETQYF. The CDR3 DNA reads TGTGCCAGCAGCCAAACATCGGGACCCGAGGGGCAAGAGACCCAGTACTTC.

This clonotype occurred a few times. Written as DNA, the CDR3 is TGTGCCAGCAGCAAAAACCCGTGGACAGGCGAGGGGCAGTACTTC. Translated: CASSKNPWTGEGQYF. The rearrangement uses TRBV7-9 and TRBJ2-5; 7 nucleotides agree with TRBD1. The V segment lost 5 bases and the J segment 11 bases; nucleotides outside the gene matches: 17. The germline CDR1 and CDR2 sequences are SEHNR and FQNEAQ (reference sequence). The CDR3 sequence is 15 residues long.

The V call is TRBV20-1, the J call TRBJ2-1, with TRBD2 identical over 11 bases. V lost 3 bases, J lost 4 bases, and 5 bases stayed unmatched. This CDR3 spans 15 amino acids. The germline gives CDR1 DFQATT, CDR2 SNEGSKA (reference sequence). The CDR3 is CSARVLAGEYNEQFF. The CDR3 DNA sequence: TGCAGTGCTAGGGTACTAGCGGGGGAATACAATGAGCAGTTCTTC.

Comments on this clonotype: With a much larger clone just one base away, this may be a read error. The chain carries TRBV10-3 and TRBJ2-5, with 14 nucleotides matching TRBD2. The CDR3 contains 17 residues. Germline V gene data show CDR1 as ENHRY and CDR2 as SYGVKD. The CDR3 coding sequence is TGTGCCATCAGTCCTGGAGGGGGACTAGCGGGGGAAGAGACCCGGTACTTC. Translated: CAISPGGGLAGEETRYF.

The V and J genes are TRBV18 and TRBJ1-2; D is unclear. Germline V gene sequence: CDR1 KGHSH, CDR2 LQKENI. The V and J ends lost 2 bases and 3 bases respectively, with 7 bases between them. The CDR3 has 13 residues. The CDR3 region is CASSPTQDYGYTF. Here the CDR3 DNA reads TGTGCCAGCTCACCAACCCAGGACTATGGCTACACCTTC.

The CDR3 DNA is TGCAGTGCTATAAGGTCCCCCGGGGGCGAGCAGTACTTC. It encodes CSAIRSPGGEQYF. This chain links TRBV20-1 with TRBJ2-7; a weak D match, TRBD2 (6 bases). The CDR3 is made up of 13 amino acids. The germline gives CDR1 DFQATT, CDR2 SNEGSKA (reference sequence). The V and J ends lost 4 bases and 6 bases respectively, with 16 bases between them.

Only a few counts were recorded for this clonotype. The chain recombines TRBV11-2 with TRBJ1-4; D is unresolved. CDR3 length equals 14 residues. Germline V gene sequence: CDR1 SGHAT, CDR2 FQNNGV. V shed 4 bases and J shed 11 bases, with 17 bases lying between them. The CDR3 DNA follows: TGTGCCAGCAGCTCAACGACGACACCAGGCAAACTGTTTTTT. This codes for CASSSTTTPGKLFF.

CDR3 bases: TGCGCCAGCAGCTTGGCGTCTAGCCAAGGCGAGCAGTACTTC. It translates to CASSLASSQGEQYF. The chain couples TRBV5-1 to TRBJ2-7, with D maybe TRBD2 (5 bases). Between the trimmed V and J ends, which lost 0 bases and 6 bases, there was a span of 13 bases. The length of the CDR3 is 14 residues. CDR1 and CDR2 from the germline V gene are SGHRS and YFSETQ.

This clonotype was seen only a few times. This chain uses TRBV25-1 with TRBJ2-3; D is possibly TRBD1 or TRBD2 (5 bases each). Deletions cut 3 bases from V and 1 base from J, with 11 bases between. CDR3 length equals 15 residues. From germline, CDR1 is MGHDK and CDR2 SYGVNS. The CDR3 is CASSDGGAGTDTQYF. The DNA of the CDR3 is TGTGCCAGCAGTGATGGGGGAGCGGGCACAGATACGCAGTATTTT. Full variable domain (missing parts from reference TRBV25-1 and TRBJ2-3): EADIYQTPRYLVIGTGKKITLECSQTMGHDKMYWYQQDPGMELHLIHYSYGVNSTEKGDLSSESTVSRIRTEHFPLTLESARPSHTSQYLCASSDGGAGTDTQYFGPGTRLTVL.

This clonotype has more than one count but fewer than ten. V is TRBV5-6 and J is TRBJ1-2; TRBD1 is a possible D gene (6 bases). The CDR3 contains 14 residues. V was clipped by 0 bases and J by 3 bases, with 9 bases between them. Germline-derived CDR1 and CDR2 are SGHDT and YYEEEE. CDR3 sequence: CASSLGTDHYGYTF. CDR3 DNA: TGTGCCAGCAGCTTGGGGACAGACCACTATGGCTACACCTTC.

This clonotype appeared once. The chain combines TRBV30 with TRBJ1-2, with no clear D. Deletions cut 4 bases from V and 2 bases from J, with 11 bases between. Germline V gene lookup returns CDR1 GTSNPN and CDR2 SVGIG (reference sequence). The CDR3 is 13 amino acids. In DNA, the CDR3 is TGTGCCTGGACGGATTCTCCAAACTATGGCTACACCTTC. This gives the protein CAWTDSPNYGYTF.

The chain uses TRBV4-2 and TRBJ1-2; D is unclear. Germline values: CDR1 LGHNA, CDR2 YNFKEQ. This CDR3 is 13 amino acids long. V was shortened by 4 bases and J by 6 bases, with 12 bases between the two germline ends. The CDR3 protein is CASSLTQKNGYTF. For the CDR3, the DNA is TGTGCCAGCAGCCTAACACAAAAAAATGGCTACACCTTC.

This clonotype was picked up a small number of times. The chain couples TRBV5-1 to TRBJ2-5, with TRBD1 identical over 10 bases. Germline CDR1 SGHRS, CDR2 YFSETQ. The V gene end was trimmed by 0 bases and the J gene end by 4 bases; junction bases not matched to a gene: 6. The CDR3 totals 16 residues. Written as DNA, the CDR3 is TGCGCCAGCAGCTTGGCCCGGGACAGGGGTACAGAGACCCAGTACTTC. Translated, it gives CASSLARDRGTETQYF.

This clonotype has only a few counts. The chain is built from TRBV6-1 and TRBJ2-3, with TRBD2 matching over 10 bases. Germline CDR1 is MNHNS and CDR2 is SASEGT. The CDR3 is 15 amino acids. The junction had 4 bases not matched to a gene; V was cut back by 5 bases and J by 2 bases. CDR3 sequence: CASSTLAGDTDTQYF. For the CDR3, the DNA is TGTGCCAGCAGTACCCTAGCGGGGGACACAGATACGCAGTATTTT.

This sequence joins TRBV20-1 and TRBJ2-1; 7 nucleotides align to TRBD2. This CDR3 spans 16 amino acids. J gave up 6 bases and V 2 bases, and 13 bases lay outside the gene matches. CDR1 is DFQATT, CDR2 SNEGSKA, per germline (reference sequence). DNA for the CDR3: TGCAGTGCTAGACTACCGGGACTAACTTCGACCAATGAGCAGTTCTTC. Amino acid sequence: CSARLPGLTSTNEQFF.

This clonotype was seen a few times. V is TRBV9 and J is TRBJ2-1; D possibly corresponds to TRBD1 (6 bases). There are 13 residues in the CDR3. The germline V gene encodes CDR1 SGDLS and CDR2 YYNGEE. Trimming stripped 2 bases from V and 8 bases from J, with 11 bases between. CDR3 DNA: TGTGCCAGCAGCGTCCAACAGGGCCATGAGCAGTTCTTC. Translating gives CASSVQQGHEQFF.

This chain links TRBV20-1 with TRBJ1-2; D call uncertain. CDR1 and CDR2 (germline): DFQATT, SNEGSKA (reference sequence). The CDR3 contains 13 residues. The V end was cut by 6 bases, the J end by 0 bases, with 11 bases between. The CDR3 sequence: CSALLIPNYGYTF. CDR3 coding DNA: TGCAGTGCCCTTCTGATCCCTAACTATGGCTACACCTTC.

The J gene is TRBJ1-2, the V gene TRBV6-1; D is uncertain. Deletions cut 3 bases from V and 4 bases from J, with 9 bases between. This CDR3 is built from 13 residues. Germline V lookup: CDR1 MNHNS, CDR2 SASEGT. CDR3: CASSDGLLYGYTF. The CDR3 DNA reads as TGTGCCAGCAGTGACGGGTTACTCTATGGCTACACCTTC.

This sequence joins TRBV20-1 and TRBJ2-3, with 13 bases lining up with TRBD2. The V gene's germline CDR1 is DFQATT and CDR2 SNEGSKA (reference sequence). The trim removed 4 bases at V and 2 bases at J, leaving 3 bases unmatched. CDR3 length: 15 residues. The CDR3 sequence: CSANGLAGVTDTQYF. The CDR3 bases are TGCAGTGCTAACGGACTAGCGGGAGTCACAGATACGCAGTATTTT.

This chain uses TRBV7-2 with TRBJ2-1, with 10 nucleotides matching TRBD2. The CDR3 sequence is 15 residues long. The J segment lost 7 bases and the V segment lost 5 bases, leaving 8 bases of the junction unmatched. Germline CDR1 SGHTA, CDR2 FQGNSA. The CDR3 protein is CASSKGGSGGNEQFF. The DNA for the CDR3 is TGTGCCAGCAGCAAAGGGGGTAGCGGGGGGAATGAGCAGTTCTTC.

In its sample, this clonotype was seen a few times. The rearrangement uses TRBV5-1 and TRBJ1-3; tentatively, D is TRBD1 (5 bases). Germline CDR1 is SGHRS and CDR2 is YFSETQ. The CDR3 is 15 residues long. The V and J ends lost 3 bases and 1 base respectively, with 11 bases between them. Here the CDR3 DNA reads TGCGCCAGCAGCTCGGGGGGGAGTTCTGGAAACACCATATATTTT. This translates into CASSSGGSSGNTIYF.

The genes are TRBV28 and TRBJ2-7; D perhaps matches TRBD2 (6 bases). The CDR3 covers 12 residues. Trimming cost V 11 bases and J 0 bases, with 11 bases left between them. Per germline, CDR1 MDHEN and CDR2 SYDVKM. Written as DNA, the CDR3 is TGTGCCGTAGCGGAGAGCTCCTACGAGCAGTACTTC. This sequence encodes CAVAESSYEQYF.

The chain employs TRBV5-1 and TRBJ1-1, with D maybe TRBD1 (6 bases). CDR1 SGHRS and CDR2 YFSETQ come from the germline V gene. The CDR3 is 14 residues long. V shed 7 bases and J shed 4 bases, with 17 bases lying between them. CDR3 protein: CASGYRDSGTEAFF. The CDR3 DNA sequence: TGCGCCAGCGGATACAGGGACTCTGGCACTGAAGCTTTCTTT. The variable domain in full, with the rest retrieved from reference TRBV5-1 and TRBJ1-1, is KAGVTQTPRYLIKTRGQQVTLSCSPISGHRSVSWYQQTPGQGLQFLFEYFSETQRNKGNFPGRFSGRQFSNSRSEMNVSTLELGDSALYLCASGYRDSGTEAFFGQGTRLTVV.

The chain is built from TRBV27 and TRBJ1-6; D is possibly TRBD1 (6 bases). Germline V lookup: CDR1 MNHEY, CDR2 SMNVEV (reference sequence). This CDR3 region has 14 residues. Trimming pared 5 bases from V and 11 bases from J, leaving 16 bases between. The chain's CDR3 is CASSVQGVLPPLHF. The CDR3 DNA reads TGTGCCAGCAGTGTACAGGGAGTTTTGCCACCCCTCCACTTT.

This clonotype came up a few times. The rearrangement joins TRBV29-1 to TRBJ2-3; TRBD2 matches 9 bases. V lost 4 bases, J lost 2 bases, and 10 bases stayed unmatched. CDR1 and CDR2 from the germline V gene are SQVTM and ANQGSEA. The CDR3 has 16 residues. CDR3 nucleotide sequence: TGCAGCGTTGTAGGATGGCGGGGGGGCAACACAGATACGCAGTATTTT. Translated: CSVVGWRGGNTDTQYF.

This clonotype has more than one count but fewer than ten. The rearrangement joins TRBV20-1 to TRBJ2-6; no reliable D call. The CDR3 covers 18 residues. V lost 5 bases and J lost 0, with 20 bases in between. Germline loops: CDR1 DFQATT, CDR2 SNEGSKA (reference sequence). The CDR3 is CSAHSGKFTHSGANVLTF. In DNA form, the CDR3 reads TGCAGTGCTCACTCAGGAAAATTCACCCACTCTGGGGCCAACGTCCTGACTTTC.